The rows below give T cell receptor beta chains drawn from one sample of a study of blood T cells in healthy people across ages. TCRdb re-called the 5' RACE reads with MiXCR, one entry per CDR3 protein. Here the sample spans some 1.5 million distinct CDR3 sequences, over 25% being singletons. The source material was blood. The receptors here all came from a woman under 40 in good health. The CDR3 runs from the conserved cysteine through the conserved F or W. The D gene is left open where the match is weak. Some rows mark clone size as missing; the rest say once, few, many or name a class of expanded clone.

d_call clone_size j_call v_call cdr3_aa cdr3_nt
NA many TRBJ2-1 TRBV2 CASTRYNEQFF TGTGCCAGCACCAGATACAATGAGCAGTTCTTC
NA few TRBJ2-7 TRBV10-3 CAMGTEFSYEQYF TGTGCCATGGGTACGGAATTTTCCTACGAGCAGTACTTC
NA few TRBJ2-1 TRBV24-1 CATSDPGRANNEQFF TGTGCCACCAGTGATCCGGGGCGGGCAAACAATGAGCAGTTCTTC
NA NA TRBJ1-2 TRBV7-2 CASSRRGLHDGYTF TGTGCCAGCAGTAGAAGGGGACTTCACGATGGCTACACCTTC
TRBD1 few TRBJ1-2 TRBV18 CASSTGDSVNNYGYTF TGTGCCAGCTCAACAGGGGACAGTGTCAATAACTATGGCTACACCTTC
NA NA TRBJ2-7 TRBV5-1 CASSLARQDHISYEQYF TGCGCCAGCAGCTTGGCCCGTCAGGACCACATCTCCTACGAGCAGTACTTC
NA many TRBJ2-1 TRBV30 CAWRLPGAKQFF TGTGCCTGGAGGTTACCAGGCGCCAAGCAGTTCTTC
NA NA TRBJ2-1 TRBV10-3 CAISEPSGTAASEQFF TGTGCCATCAGTGAGCCTTCCGGGACGGCGGCCTCTGAGCAGTTCTTC
TRBD1 many TRBJ2-3 TRBV12-3/TRBV12-4 CASSVQGAQGDTQYF TGTGCCAGCAGCGTACAGGGGGCGCAGGGGGATACGCAGTATTTT
TRBD1 few TRBJ1-1 TRBV15 CATSRSNRGLTEAFF TGTGCCACCAGCAGATCCAACAGGGGGCTCACTGAAGCTTTCTTT
TRBD2 many TRBJ2-7 TRBV20-1 CSARPLAGGLGYEQYF TGCAGTGCTAGACCACTAGCGGGGGGGCTAGGTTACGAGCAGTACTTC
NA NA TRBJ1-3 TRBV5-5 CASSLRTDPSSGNTIYF TGTGCCAGCAGCTTACGGACAGACCCATCCTCTGGAAACACCATATATTTT
TRBD1 many TRBJ2-6 TRBV7-2 CAQMGQGAGANVLTF TGTGCCCAGATGGGACAGGGTGCTGGGGCCAACGTCCTGACTTTC
NA NA TRBJ2-1 TRBV5-6 CASSWGALSHEQFF TGTGCCAGCAGCTGGGGGGCATTATCGCATGAGCAGTTCTTC
NA few TRBJ1-1 TRBV10-2 CASSAGQRGTEAFF TGCGCCAGCAGTGCAGGACAGAGGGGCACTGAAGCTTTCTTT
NA NA TRBJ1-5 TRBV16 CASSQGGVGQPQHF TGTGCCAGCAGCCAAGGGGGGGTAGGACAGCCCCAGCATTTT
TRBD1 once TRBJ1-5 TRBV10-3 CAISEWGDSVNQPQHF TGTGCCATCAGTGAGTGGGGGGACAGCGTAAATCAGCCCCAGCATTTT
NA few TRBJ1-3 TRBV7-9 CASSRDGLSYSGNTIYF TGTGCCAGCAGCCGGGACGGCCTCTCCTACTCTGGAAACACCATATATTTT
NA NA TRBJ2-1 TRBV7-9 CASSLGGDWDEQFF TGTGCCAGCAGCTTAGGAGGGGACTGGGATGAGCAGTTCTTC
NA many TRBJ2-1 TRBV20-1 CSATQAYSYNEQFF TGCAGTGCTACCCAGGCATACTCCTACAATGAGCAGTTCTTC
TRBD2 NA TRBJ2-7 TRBV7-9 CASSLARTSGSYEQYF TGTGCCAGCAGCTTAGCCAGAACTAGCGGGTCCTACGAGCAGTACTTC
NA few TRBJ1-2 TRBV11-1 CASSLKDHYGYTF TGTGCCAGCAGCTTAAAGGATCACTATGGCTACACCTTC
TRBD1 NA TRBJ2-5 TRBV12-5 CASGRGQGSNEQYF TGTGCTAGTGGTAGGGGACAGGGGTCAAATGAGCAGTACTTC
NA many TRBJ2-7 TRBV20-1 CSALARRPYEQYF TGCAGTGCTCTCGCGCGACGTCCCTACGAGCAGTACTTC
NA NA TRBJ1-2 TRBV20-1 CSARDDVYGYTF TGCAGTGCTAGGGACGACGTGTATGGCTACACCTTC
TRBD2 few TRBJ2-3 TRBV6-2/TRBV6-3 CASSRTSDTDTQYF TGTGCCAGCAGCCGGACTAGCGACACAGATACGCAGTATTTT
TRBD2 NA TRBJ2-3 TRBV20-1 CSARDYDTQYF TGCAGTGCCCGGGACTACGATACGCAGTATTTT
NA NA TRBJ1-6 TRBV2 CAIKQGWDSPLHF TGTGCCATAAAACAAGGATGGGATTCACCCCTCCACTTT
NA few TRBJ1-6 TRBV20-1 CSASAGRNSPLHF TGCAGTGCTAGCGCAGGCAGAAATTCACCCCTCCACTTT
NA NA TRBJ1-1 TRBV14 CASNQEYMNTEAFF TGTGCCAGCAACCAAGAATACATGAACACTGAAGCTTTCTTT
NA NA TRBJ2-7 TRBV5-1 CASSSEKGGSSYEQYF TGCGCCAGCAGCTCCGAAAAAGGGGGTTCCTCCTACGAGCAGTACTTC
NA NA TRBJ1-5 TRBV12-3/TRBV12-4 CASSFGEGYSNQPQHF TGTGCCAGCAGTTTTGGGGAAGGGTATAGCAATCAGCCCCAGCATTTT
TRBD1 few TRBJ1-2 TRBV9 CASSDSTGGEYYGYTF TGTGCCAGCAGCGATTCAACAGGGGGCGAATACTATGGCTACACCTTC
TRBD2 once TRBJ2-1 TRBV5-1 CASTPPGGGNEQFF TGCGCCAGCACGCCCCCGGGAGGGGGGAATGAGCAGTTCTTC
TRBD1 few TRBJ2-2 TRBV12-3/TRBV12-4 CASRGQGENTGELFF TGTGCCAGCAGGGGACAGGGGGAGAACACCGGGGAGCTGTTTTTT
NA NA TRBJ2-2 TRBV28 CASKTLLGGRRTGELFF TGTGCCAGCAAAACCCTTTTGGGGGGCCGGCGGACCGGGGAGCTGTTTTTT
TRBD1 many TRBJ2-7 TRBV11-2 CASSYPPRQGIIYEQYF TGTGCCAGCAGCTACCCCCCGCGACAGGGGATTATCTACGAGCAGTACTTC
NA NA TRBJ2-5 TRBV7-6 CASSLVRPSLGETPYF TGTGCCAGCAGCTTAGTACGTCCTAGCTTAGGAGAGACCCCGTACTTC
NA many TRBJ2-7 TRBV6-5 CASSWESSYEQYF TGTGCCAGCAGTTGGGAGAGCTCCTACGAGCAGTACTTC
TRBD1 NA TRBJ2-3 TRBV7-2 CASSFVPGQAQDTQYF TGTGCCAGCAGCTTCGTGCCCGGACAGGCACAAGATACGCAGTATTTT
NA many TRBJ2-5 TRBV7-9 CASSPSAQETQYF TGTGCCAGCAGCCCGTCAGCACAAGAGACCCAGTACTTC
TRBD2 few TRBJ2-3 TRBV12-3/TRBV12-4 CASSLLAGSADTQYF TGTGCCAGCAGTTTATTAGCGGGGTCCGCAGATACGCAGTATTTT
NA few TRBJ1-3 TRBV7-2 CASSKTATSGNTIYF TGTGCCAGCAGCAAAACGGCTACCTCTGGAAACACCATATATTTT
NA few TRBJ1-6 TRBV7-2 CASSLSRPGVNSPLHF TGTGCCAGCAGCCTCTCTCGACCGGGGGTTAATTCACCCCTCCACTTT
TRBD1 NA TRBJ1-2 TRBV6-2/TRBV6-3 CASSRLTGGAYGYTF TGTGCCAGCAGTCGTCTGACAGGGGGCGCCTATGGCTACACCTTC
NA NA TRBJ1-2 TRBV10-3 CAIRPGFQTGGYTF TGTGCCATCAGGCCGGGCTTTCAGACGGGAGGCTACACCTTC
NA NA TRBJ2-3 TRBV19 CASTQTDTQYF TGTGCCAGTACCCAAACAGATACGCAGTATTTT
NA once TRBJ1-5 TRBV12-5 CASDLGGGNQPQHF TGTGCTAGTGATTTAGGGGGAGGCAATCAGCCCCAGCATTTT
NA NA TRBJ2-2 TRBV2 CASLPERTNTGELFF TGTGCCAGCCTCCCGGAAAGGACAAACACCGGGGAGCTGTTTTTT
NA NA TRBJ1-4 TRBV3-1 CASSQEAGNEKLFF TGTGCCAGCAGCCAAGAGGCAGGAAATGAAAAACTGTTTTTT
NA few TRBJ1-1 TRBV12-3/TRBV12-4 CASSLMGVEAFF TGTGCCAGCAGTTTAATGGGGGTTGAAGCTTTCTTT
TRBD1 few TRBJ2-3 TRBV6-4 CASRRDRSDTQYF TGTGCCAGCAGGAGGGACAGGTCGGATACGCAGTATTTT
TRBD1 NA TRBJ1-2 TRBV29-1 CSVEERQQGAGGYTF TGCAGCGTTGAAGAACGACAGCAGGGGGCAGGTGGCTACACCTTC
TRBD1 many TRBJ2-3 TRBV9 CASTATGIGDTQYF TGTGCCAGCACCGCGACAGGGATAGGTGATACGCAGTATTTT
TRBD2 once TRBJ2-3 TRBV9 CASSVRREGPIFTDTQYF TGTGCCAGCAGCGTGCGGCGGGAGGGCCCGATCTTCACAGATACGCAGTATTTT
NA many TRBJ2-7 TRBV7-9 CASSRQETLTYEQYF TGTGCCAGCAGTCGACAGGAAACCCTGACCTACGAGCAGTACTTC
NA NA TRBJ1-5 TRBV3-1 CASSLGRGAGQPQHF TGTGCCAGCAGCCTAGGGCGGGGGGCTGGTCAGCCCCAGCATTTT
NA NA TRBJ1-2 TRBV14 CASSLLRRRGYTF TGTGCCAGCAGCCTTCTCCGACGGAGGGGCTACACCTTC